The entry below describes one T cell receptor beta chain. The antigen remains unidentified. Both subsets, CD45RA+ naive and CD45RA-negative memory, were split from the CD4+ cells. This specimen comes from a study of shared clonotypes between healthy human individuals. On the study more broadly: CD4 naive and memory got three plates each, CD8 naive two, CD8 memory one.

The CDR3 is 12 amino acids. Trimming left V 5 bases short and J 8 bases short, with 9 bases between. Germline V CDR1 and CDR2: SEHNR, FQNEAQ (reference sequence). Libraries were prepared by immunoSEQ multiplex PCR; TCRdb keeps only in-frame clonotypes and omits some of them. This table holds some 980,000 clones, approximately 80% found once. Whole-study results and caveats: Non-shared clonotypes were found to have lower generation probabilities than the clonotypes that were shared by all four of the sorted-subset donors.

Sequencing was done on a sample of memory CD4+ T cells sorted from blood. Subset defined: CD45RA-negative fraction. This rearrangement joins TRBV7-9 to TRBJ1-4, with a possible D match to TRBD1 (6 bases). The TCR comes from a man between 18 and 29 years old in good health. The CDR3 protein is CASSTDREKLFF. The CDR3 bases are TGTGCCAGCAGCACCGACAGGGAAAAACTGTTTTTT.